These 19 T cell receptor beta chains were sequenced from one sample in a study of T cell responses to AZD1222 COVID-19 vaccine. Generated by immunoSEQ multiplex PCR, the TCRdb table keeps only in-frame clones and is missing some. The sample has under 95,000 clones, about 88% seen once. This material consisted of peripheral blood, taken on day 0 of AZD1222 vaccination. Every receptor here comes from an adult in good health.

This clone showed up just a few times. J is TRBJ2-7 and V is TRBV14, with D unresolved. This CDR3 region has 14 residues. Deletions cut 2 bases from V and 1 base from J, with 9 bases between. Germline V gives CDR1 SGHDN, CDR2 FVKESK. As DNA, the CDR3 is TGTGCCAGCAGCCAAAGAACAGTATCCTACGAGCAGTACTTC. It codes for CASSQRTVSYEQYF. Supplemented by reference TRBV14 and TRBJ2-7, the full variable domain reads EAGVTQFPSHSVIEKGQTVTLRCDPISGHDNLYWYRRVMGKEIKFLLHFVKESKQDESGMPNNRFLAERTGGTYSTLKVQPAELEDSGVYFCASSQRTVSYEQYFGPGTRLTVT.

This clone came up a few times. V usage is TRBV27 and J usage is TRBJ2-7; 8 bases align to TRBD1. The germline CDR1 and CDR2 sequences are MNHEY and SMNVEV (reference sequence). Trimming at V came to 7 bases and at J to 4 bases, leaving 12 bases not matched to a gene. CDR3 length equals 15 residues. CDR3 nucleotides: TGTGCCAGCATGGGATGGACAGGGCCCACGTACGAGCAGTACTTC. It specifies CASMGWTGPTYEQYF.

Comments on this clone: Other DNA sequences in the sample encode the same CDR3. V is TRBV3-1 (or the pseudogene TRBV3-2) and J is TRBJ2-2; D remains ambiguous. Trimming took off 2 bases at V and 0 bases at J, with 1 base between the two ends. In germline, CDR1 is LGHDT, CDR2 YNNKEL (reference sequence). This CDR3 comprises 13 residues. In DNA, the CDR3 is TGTGCCAGCAGCCAATCGAACACCGGGGAGCTGTTTTTT. It yields the protein CASSQSNTGELFF.

This chain uses TRBV6-5 with TRBJ1-2, with 9 bases matching TRBD1. The CDR3 runs 15 residues. V lost 0 bases, J lost 3 bases, and 2 bases stayed unmatched. Germline CDR1 MNHEY, CDR2 SVGAGI. The CDR3 sequence: CASSYSRQGDYGYTF. The CDR3 DNA sequence: TGTGCCAGCAGTTACTCGAGACAGGGGGACTATGGCTACACCTTC.

There are a few counts of this clone. The rearrangement links TRBV11-1 to TRBJ2-7, with TRBD1 as a possible D gene (6 bases). V gave up 6 bases and J gave up 2 bases, with 14 bases separating them. The CDR3 runs 14 residues. Germline CDR1 is SGHAT and CDR2 is FQDESV (reference sequence). For the CDR3, the DNA is TGTGCCAGCAGAGAGGGGGACGGAGCCTACGAGCAGTACTTC. The encoded protein is CASREGDGAYEQYF.

This sequence joins TRBV5-1 and TRBJ2-6; D remains ambiguous. V lost 4 bases and J 4 bases, leaving 12 bases between the germline ends. CDR3 size: 15 residues. Germline CDR1 reads SGHRS; CDR2 reads YFSETQ. CDR3 protein: CASSPRISGANVLTF. The CDR3 bases are TGCGCCAGCAGCCCGCGGATTTCCGGGGCCAACGTCCTGACTTTC.

The chain employs TRBV4-1 and TRBJ1-3, with no clear D. The length of the CDR3 is 17 residues. V lost 0 bases and J lost 2, with 14 bases in between. Germline values: CDR1 MGHRA, CDR2 YSYEKL. In nucleotides, the CDR3 is TGCGCCAGCAGCCAAGAACTTGGGGAGCGGGCTGGAAACACCATATATTTT. Protein: CASSQELGERAGNTIYF.

The J gene is TRBJ1-3, the V gene TRBV19; D remains unclear. This CDR3 comprises 19 residues. The germline CDR1 and CDR2 sequences are LNHDA and SQIVND (reference sequence). V lost 1 base and J 0 bases, leaving 19 bases between the germline ends. This CDR3 is CASSIGGSRRDPSGNTIYF. The DNA for the CDR3 is TGTGCCAGTAGTATAGGAGGGTCCAGGAGGGATCCCTCTGGAAACACCATATATTTT.

The chain links TRBV28 to TRBJ1-4; TRBD1 matches 7 bases. CDR3 length: 15 residues. Germline CDR1 is MDHEN and CDR2 is SYDVKM. V shed 5 bases and J 6 bases; nucleotides not matched to a gene: 9. The CDR3 sequence: CASSEIQGLDEKLFF. In nucleotides, the CDR3 is TGTGCCAGCAGTGAAATACAGGGGCTCGATGAAAAACTGTTTTTT.

This chain joins TRBV6-5 and TRBJ2-5; 11 nucleotides match TRBD2. This CDR3 spans 15 amino acids. Germline assignment: CDR1 MNHEY and CDR2 SVGAGI. Trimming removed 6 bases from V and 3 bases from J; junction bases left unmatched: 6. CDR3 nucleotides: TGTGCCAGCAGGACGTTACTAGCGGGGGAAGAGACCCAGTACTTC. It specifies CASRTLLAGEETQYF.

V and J are TRBV30 and TRBJ1-4; 9 positions agree with TRBD1. This CDR3 is built from 15 residues. V shed 0 bases and J 8 bases; nucleotides not matched to a gene: 7. Germline CDR1 is GTSNPN and CDR2 is SVGIG (reference sequence). CDR3 nucleotides: TGTGCCTGGAGTGTACAGGGACAGGGTAGCGAAAAACTGTTTTTT. This encodes CAWSVQGQGSEKLFF.

The chain recombines TRBV28 with TRBJ1-2, with a possible D match to TRBD1 (6 bases). The germline V gene encodes CDR1 MDHEN and CDR2 SYDVKM. The CDR3 consists of 16 residues. The V end was cut by 5 bases, the J end by 5 bases, with 21 bases between. CDR3 in amino acids: CASSQIPPGAGYGYTF. The CDR3 DNA sequence: TGTGCCAGCAGTCAGATACCCCCGGGGGCAGGATATGGCTACACCTTC.

The CDR3: CASKFSAGYEQYF. The CDR3 DNA is TGTGCCAGTAAGTTTTCAGCGGGGTACGAGCAGTACTTC. The chain combines TRBV19 with TRBJ2-7, with TRBD2 identical over 7 bases. V was clipped by 7 bases and J by 4 bases; unmatched bases: 7. The CDR3 sequence is 13 residues long. From germline, CDR1 is LNHDA and CDR2 SQIVND (reference sequence).

The count of this clone is one. The chain is built from TRBV9 and TRBJ1-1; possibly TRBD1 for D (5 bases). The CDR3 length is 12 residues. Germline V CDR1 and CDR2: SGDLS, YYNGEE. Trimming took off 5 bases at V and 8 bases at J, with 13 bases between the two ends. The CDR3 here is CASSAKGTEAFF. The DNA for the CDR3 is TGTGCCAGCAGTGCCAAGGGGACGGAAGCTTTCTTT.

The genes are TRBV19 and TRBJ1-2, with D maybe TRBD1 (5 bases). V was clipped by 3 bases and J by 4 bases, with 9 bases between them. The CDR3 is 13 residues long. Germline CDR1 reads LNHDA; CDR2 reads SQIVND (reference sequence). Here the CDR3 DNA reads TGTGCCAGTAGTATTGACAGCTTCTATGGCTACACCTTC. This sequence encodes CASSIDSFYGYTF.

V usage is TRBV4-1 and J usage is TRBJ2-6; D is possibly TRBD1 (6 bases). V lost 0 bases and J 2 bases, leaving 17 bases between the germline ends. CDR3 length equals 19 residues. Germline CDR1 reads MGHRA; CDR2 reads YSYEKL. CDR3 DNA: TGCGCCAGCAGCCAAGACCCCCACAGTGCAGGGGCTGGGGCCAACGTCCTGACTTTC. Its protein is CASSQDPHSAGAGANVLTF.

V gene TRBV7-3 combines with J gene TRBJ1-2, with D perhaps matching TRBD1 (5 bases). V dropped 1 base and J dropped 2 bases, with 11 bases sitting between them. The CDR3 has 15 residues. From germline, CDR1 is SGHTA and CDR2 FQGTGA. The CDR3 nucleotides read TGTGCCAGCAGCTTAAGTGGCAGGGAGAACTATGGCTACACCTTC. It specifies CASSLSGRENYGYTF.

The chain employs TRBV28 and TRBJ2-3; unclear D gene. The CDR3 has 13 residues. Germline CDR1 is MDHEN and CDR2 is SYDVKM. Trimming removed 5 bases from V and 1 base from J, with 7 bases in between. DNA of the CDR3: TGTGCCAGCAGTAAAACCGGCACAGATACGCAGTATTTT. It is translated as CASSKTGTDTQYF.

The chain recombines TRBV12-3 or TRBV12-4 with TRBJ1-2; no clear D gene. With 6 bases removed from V and 7 bases from J, the gap between germline ends came to 12 bases. The CDR3 is made up of 12 amino acids. The CDR3 nucleotides read TGTGCCAGCAGGAATACCCTGGGTGGCTACACCTTC. Translation: CASRNTLGGYTF.